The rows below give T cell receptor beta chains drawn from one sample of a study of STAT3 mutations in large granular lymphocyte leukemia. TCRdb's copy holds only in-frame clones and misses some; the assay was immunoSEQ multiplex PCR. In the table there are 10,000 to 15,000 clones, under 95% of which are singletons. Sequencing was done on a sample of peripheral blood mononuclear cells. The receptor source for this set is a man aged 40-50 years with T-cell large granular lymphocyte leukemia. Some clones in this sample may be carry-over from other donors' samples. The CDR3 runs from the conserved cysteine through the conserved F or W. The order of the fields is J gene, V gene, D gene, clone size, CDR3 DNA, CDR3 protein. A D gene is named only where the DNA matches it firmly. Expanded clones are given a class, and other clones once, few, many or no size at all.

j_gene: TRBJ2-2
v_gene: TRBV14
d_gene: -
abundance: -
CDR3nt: TGTGCCAGCAGCCGCCTTCCAGGGACCGGGGAGCTGTTTTTT
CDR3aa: CASSRLPGTGELFF

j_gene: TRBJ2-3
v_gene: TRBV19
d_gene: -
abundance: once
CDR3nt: TGTGCCAGTAGTATAGCCTCGTATTGGGGAGATACGCAGTATTTT
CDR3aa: CASSIASYWGDTQYF

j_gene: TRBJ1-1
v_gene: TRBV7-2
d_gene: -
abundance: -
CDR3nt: TGTGCCAGCAGCTTGCCAGGATACAGGGCCACTGAAGCTTTCTTT
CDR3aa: CASSLPGYRATEAFF

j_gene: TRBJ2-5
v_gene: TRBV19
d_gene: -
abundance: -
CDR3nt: TGTGCCAGTAGTATGGGACACCAAGAGACCCAGTACTTC
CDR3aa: CASSMGHQETQYF

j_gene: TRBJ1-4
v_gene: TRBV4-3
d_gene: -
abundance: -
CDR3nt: TGCGCCAGCAGCCAAGATGTGGATACCAATGAAAAACTGTTTTTT
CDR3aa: CASSQDVDTNEKLFF

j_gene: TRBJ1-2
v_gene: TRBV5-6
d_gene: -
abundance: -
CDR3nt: TGTGCCAGCAGCTTCGACAGGGGCTACACCTTC
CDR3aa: CASSFDRGYTF

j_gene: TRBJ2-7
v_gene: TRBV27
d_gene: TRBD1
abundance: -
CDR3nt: TGTGCCAGCAGACGACAGGGGTCCTACGAGCAGTACTTC
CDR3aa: CASRRQGSYEQYF

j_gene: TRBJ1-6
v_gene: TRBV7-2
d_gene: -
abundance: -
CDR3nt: TGTGCCAGCAGCTTAGGGTCAGAGAATTCACCCCTCCACTTT
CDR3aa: CASSLGSENSPLHF

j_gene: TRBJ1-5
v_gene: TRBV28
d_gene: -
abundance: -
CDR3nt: TGTGCCAGCAGTTTCGAGGTTCAGCCCCAGCATTTT
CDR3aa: CASSFEVQPQHF

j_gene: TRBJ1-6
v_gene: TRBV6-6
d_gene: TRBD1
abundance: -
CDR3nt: TGTGCCAGCAGTCAAGACAGGGGGCGAGGGCATTCACCCCTCCACTTT
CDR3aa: CASSQDRGRGHSPLHF

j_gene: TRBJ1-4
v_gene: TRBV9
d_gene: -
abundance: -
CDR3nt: TGTGCCAGCAGCCAGCAGGAGAGGAAGGAAAAACTGTTTTTT
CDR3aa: CASSQQERKEKLFF

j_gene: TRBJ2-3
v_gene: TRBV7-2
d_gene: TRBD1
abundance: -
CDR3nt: TGTGCCAGCAGCCCACGGACAGGGTACACAGATACGCAGTATTTT
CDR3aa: CASSPRTGYTDTQYF

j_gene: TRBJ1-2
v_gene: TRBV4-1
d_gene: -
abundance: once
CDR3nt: TGCGCCAGCAGCCCGGGGACAAGATCCTATGGCTACACCTTC
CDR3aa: CASSPGTRSYGYTF

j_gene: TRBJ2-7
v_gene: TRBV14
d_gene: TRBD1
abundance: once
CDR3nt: TGTGCCAGCAGCCAAGGTCCGACAGGGAGCTCCTACGAGCAGTACTTC
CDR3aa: CASSQGPTGSSYEQYF

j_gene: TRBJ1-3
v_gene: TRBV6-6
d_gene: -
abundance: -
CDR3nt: TGTGCCAGCAGACGGGACGCCAACTCTGGAAACACCATATATTTT
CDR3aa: CASRRDANSGNTIYF

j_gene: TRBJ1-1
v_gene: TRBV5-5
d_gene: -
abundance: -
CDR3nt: TGTGCCAGCAGCTTCCTCAGGGGTAGTGAAGCTTTCTTT
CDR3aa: CASSFLRGSEAFF

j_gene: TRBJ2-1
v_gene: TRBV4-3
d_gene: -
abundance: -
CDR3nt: TGCGCCAGCCGGCGGTCAGAGGCCTACAATGAGCAGTTCTTC
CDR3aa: CASRRSEAYNEQFF

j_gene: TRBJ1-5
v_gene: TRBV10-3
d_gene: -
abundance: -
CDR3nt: TGTGCCATCAGTGAGTCAGGGGCTAGCAATCAGCCCCAGCATTTT
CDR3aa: CAISESGASNQPQHF

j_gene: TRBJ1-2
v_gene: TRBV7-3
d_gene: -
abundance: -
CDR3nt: TGTGCCAGCAGCCCAAGAACGGGGGAGGCTAACTATGGCTACACCTTC
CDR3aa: CASSPRTGEANYGYTF

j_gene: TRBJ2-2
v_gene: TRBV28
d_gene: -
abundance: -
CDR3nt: TGTGCCAGCAGTTTGATGCCCGGAGGGAACACCGGGGAGCTGTTTTTT
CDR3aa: CASSLMPGGNTGELFF

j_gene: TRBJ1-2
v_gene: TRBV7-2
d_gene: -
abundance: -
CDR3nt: TGTGCCAGCAGCTTAGGGCAGGGAGGGTTAGGCTATGGCTACACCTTC
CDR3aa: CASSLGQGGLGYGYTF

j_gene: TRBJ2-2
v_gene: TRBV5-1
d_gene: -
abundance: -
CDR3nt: TGCGCCAGCAGCCAAAGGACGGAGAACACCGGGGAGCTGTTTTTT
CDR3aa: CASSQRTENTGELFF

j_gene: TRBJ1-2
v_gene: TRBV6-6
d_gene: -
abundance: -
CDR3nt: TGTGCCAGCAGTTTCAACTATGGCTACACCTTC
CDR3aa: CASSFNYGYTF

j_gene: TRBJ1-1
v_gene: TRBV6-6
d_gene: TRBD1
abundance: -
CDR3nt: TGTGCCAGCAGGAAGTGGACAGGCCGGGGGAACACTGAAGCTTTCTTT
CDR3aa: CASRKWTGRGNTEAFF

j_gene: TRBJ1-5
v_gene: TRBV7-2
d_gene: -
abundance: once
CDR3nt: TGTGCCAGCAGCTCCCGGGACGGATATAATAGCAATCAGCCCCAGCATTTT
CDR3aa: CASSSRDGYNSNQPQHF

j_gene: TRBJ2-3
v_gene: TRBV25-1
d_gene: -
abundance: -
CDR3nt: TGTGCCAGCACCCCCTCGGGGGATACGCAGTATTTT
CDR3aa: CASTPSGDTQYF

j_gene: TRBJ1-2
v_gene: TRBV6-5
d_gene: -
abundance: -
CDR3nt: TGTGCCAGCAATGTGGGGGAAAGTAACTATGGCTACACCTTC
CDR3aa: CASNVGESNYGYTF

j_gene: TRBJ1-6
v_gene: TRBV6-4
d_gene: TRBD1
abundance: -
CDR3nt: TGTGCCAGCAGTCAGGGGGATAATTCACCCCTCCACTTT
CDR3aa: CASSQGDNSPLHF

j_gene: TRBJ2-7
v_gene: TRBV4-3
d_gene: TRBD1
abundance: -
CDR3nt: TGCGCCAGCAGCCAAGACGCCGGGACAGGGGCCAGCTACGAGCAGTACTTC
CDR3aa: CASSQDAGTGASYEQYF

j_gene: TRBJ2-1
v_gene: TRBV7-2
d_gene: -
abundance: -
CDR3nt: TGTGCCAGCAGCTTTGGGGGACTGAACTATGAGCAGTTCTTC
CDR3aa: CASSFGGLNYEQFF

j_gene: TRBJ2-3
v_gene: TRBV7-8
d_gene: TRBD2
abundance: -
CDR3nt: TGTGCCAGCAGCTTAGAAAGCGGGGGCCTCGCTGATACGCAGTATTTT
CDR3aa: CASSLESGGLADTQYF

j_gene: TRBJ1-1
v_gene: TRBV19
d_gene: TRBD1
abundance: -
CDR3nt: TGTGCCGCTACGAGGGGGCCGGGGTCCACTGAAGCTTTCTTT
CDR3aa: CAATRGPGSTEAFF

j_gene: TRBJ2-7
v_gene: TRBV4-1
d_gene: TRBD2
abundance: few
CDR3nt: TGCGCCAGCAGCCAAGGGCTAGCGGGGGTCGAGCAGTACTTC
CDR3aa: CASSQGLAGVEQYF

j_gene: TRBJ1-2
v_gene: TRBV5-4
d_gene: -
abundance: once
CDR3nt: TGTGCCAGCAGCTTGGATCGGGGCAGAGGGGGCTACACCTTC
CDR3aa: CASSLDRGRGGYTF

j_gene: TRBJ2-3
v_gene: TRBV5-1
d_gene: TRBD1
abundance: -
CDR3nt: TGCGCCAGCAGCTGGACAGGGCCCTCGGGGACAGATACGCAGTATTTT
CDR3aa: CASSWTGPSGTDTQYF

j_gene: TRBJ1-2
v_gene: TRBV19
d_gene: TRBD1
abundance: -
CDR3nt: TGTGCCAGTAGTTTCTATACCCCAGGGGGCGATATCTATGGCTACACCTTC
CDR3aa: CASSFYTPGGDIYGYTF

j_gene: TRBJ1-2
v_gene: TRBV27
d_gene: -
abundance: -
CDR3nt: TGTGCCAGCAGTCCTGCAGGCGGGCTTGGCTACACCTTC
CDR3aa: CASSPAGGLGYTF

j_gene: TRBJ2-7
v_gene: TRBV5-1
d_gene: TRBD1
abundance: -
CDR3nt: TGCGCCAGCAGCCTTGGACAGGGCTTGGACTCCTACGAGCAGTACTTC
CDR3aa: CASSLGQGLDSYEQYF

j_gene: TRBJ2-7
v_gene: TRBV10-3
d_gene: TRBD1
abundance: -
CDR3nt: TGTGCCATCAGGCAGGGGGCGGGGGAGCAGTACTTC
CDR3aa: CAIRQGAGEQYF

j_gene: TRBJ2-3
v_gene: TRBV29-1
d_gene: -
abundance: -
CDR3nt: TGCAGCGTTGTGGGGGGGGCCGGAACAGATACGCAGTATTTT
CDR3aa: CSVVGGAGTDTQYF

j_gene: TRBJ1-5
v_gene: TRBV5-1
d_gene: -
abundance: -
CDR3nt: TGCGCCAGCAGCCAGGAGGGGATTTATAGCAATCAGCCCCAGCATTTT
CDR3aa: CASSQEGIYSNQPQHF

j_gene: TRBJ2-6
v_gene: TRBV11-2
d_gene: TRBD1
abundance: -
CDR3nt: TGTGCCAGCAGCTTCTTACAGGGGTTGAGCTCTGGGGCCAACGTCCTGACTTTC
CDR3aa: CASSFLQGLSSGANVLTF

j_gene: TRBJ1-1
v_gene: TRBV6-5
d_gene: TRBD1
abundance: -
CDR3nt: TGTGCCAGCAACAGGGGGACAGAAGCTTTCTTT
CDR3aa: CASNRGTEAFF

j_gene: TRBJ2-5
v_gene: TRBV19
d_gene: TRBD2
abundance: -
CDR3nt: TGTGCCAGTAGTATAGGGCTAGCGGGGGGAGAGACCCAGTACTTC
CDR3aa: CASSIGLAGGETQYF

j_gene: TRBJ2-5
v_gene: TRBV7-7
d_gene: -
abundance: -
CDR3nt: TGTGCCAGCAGCCTAGAGGGACAAATAGAGACCCAGTACTTC
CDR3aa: CASSLEGQIETQYF

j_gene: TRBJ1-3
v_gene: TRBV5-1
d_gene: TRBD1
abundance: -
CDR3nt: TGCGCCAGCAGCTGGGACAGCTCCGTCTCTGGAAACACCATATATTTT
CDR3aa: CASSWDSSVSGNTIYF

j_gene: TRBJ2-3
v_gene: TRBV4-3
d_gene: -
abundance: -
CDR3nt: TGCGCCAGCAGCCAAGATTGGGGGGCTAGCGCAGATACGCAGTATTTT
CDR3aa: CASSQDWGASADTQYF

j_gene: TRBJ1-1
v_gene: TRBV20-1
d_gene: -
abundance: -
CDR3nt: TGCAGTGCTACCAGACAGGTTGGAGCTTTCTTT
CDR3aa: CSATRQVGAFF

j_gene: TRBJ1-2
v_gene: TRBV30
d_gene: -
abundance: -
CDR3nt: TGTGCCTGGAGTGAAGGTCCTGGCTACACCTTC
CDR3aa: CAWSEGPGYTF

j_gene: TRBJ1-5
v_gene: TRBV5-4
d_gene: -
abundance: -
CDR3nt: TGTGCCAGCAGCCCCTCAGCAGGAGACAATCAGCCCCAGCATTTT
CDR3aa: CASSPSAGDNQPQHF